This T cell receptor (beta chain) was obtained from a study of blood T cell repertoires in COVID-19 (dated by TCRdb to 2018 to 2021). Study-level background: The collaborator samples originated in the United States, Italy and Spain and spanned the acute and convalescent phases of COVID-19. The prospective study material was composed of cDNA or gDNA derived from T cells, B-cell-depleted T cells, or PBMCs. The dataset comprised deeply sampled blood TCRbeta repertoires from subjects exposed to, actively infected with, or recovered from COVID-19. The repertoires were made available in a free public database intended to serve as a resource for research on the immune response to SARS-CoV-2. Samples came from the ongoing ImmuneRACE study (first 160 participants) plus 1,254 subjects from 6 global collaborators. Nearly every sample came with metadata listing a de-identified subject ID, COVID-19 status, age in years and sex. HLA class I and class II types, where available, came from metadata supplied by the sample provider rather than from assay-based typing.

As regards this clone: Which antigen it targets is not known. No quality values exist for individual bases; no much larger clone is one base distant.

The CDR3 runs 15 residues from the cysteine to the phenylalanine. CDR3 DNA only is kept here, 45 bases in frame from base 1. From a lookup of the germline V gene, CDR1 and CDR2 are SGHRS and YFSETQ. The V and J ends are trimmed by 4 bases and 5 bases, leaving 16 bases between them. TCRbeta CDR3 regions were amplified from genomic DNA using the immunoSEQ Assay, a bias-controlled multiplex PCR. Per the original workflow: The number of nucleated cells in each sample was estimated by amplification of reference gene primers within the assay. To quantify the absolute abundance of each unique TCRbeta CDR3 rearrangement, sequence reads were collapsed and filtered. For each sample, productive Simpson clonality was calculated as the square root of Simpson's diversity index over productive rearrangements. The immuneACCESS repertoire file appears here via TCRdb, limited to in-frame rearrangements. These files lack a portion of the clones; in checked studies, under half of the deficit traces to unresolved V genes, and the cause of the others is not known. For V, J and clone size, that table is used; D and trimming come from the DNA. Present in this sample are around 500,000 clones, approximately 85% of which were seen just once. The leading ten clones occupy approximately 2.9% of the sample.

Results and caveats for the whole study, not just this receptor: Clinical and demographic metadata were provided uncurated, with the amount varying by source and participant.

Collaborating institutions collected whole blood in K2EDTA tubes following their own protocols. For TCRbeta analysis, collaborators shipped samples as frozen whole blood, isolated PBMCs, or DNA extracted from either of those sample types. This clonotype was sampled from a human donor in a cohort sampled during active COVID-19. The chain joins TRBV5-1 to TRBJ2-1; TRBD2 might be the D gene, on 6 matching bases. Sample: peripheral blood. The CDR3 is CASSTSSSLNNEQFF. In nucleotides, the sequence is TGCGCCAGCAGCACTAGCTCCTCTTTAAACAATGAGCAGTTCTTC.